These 26 T cell receptor beta chains originate from one sample sequenced in a study of control samples from healthy donors and cancer patients. Using immunoSEQ multiplex PCR, the repertoire was profiled, and TCRdb retains in-frame clones only, with some absent. The sample holds roughly 86,000 clones, about nine tenths seen once. Sequencing input: blood. Receptors originate from a man younger than 45 in good health.

This clone was recorded only once. This chain connects TRBV5-1 to TRBJ1-2, with a weak D call TRBD1 (6 bases). The CDR3 covers 16 residues. Germline-derived CDR1 and CDR2 are SGHRS and YFSETQ. V lost 5 bases, J lost 3 bases, and 20 bases lay in between. The CDR3 DNA is TGCGCCAGCAGTCCGACCCTTGGGGGCCGGGACTATGGCTACACCTTC. This translates into CASSPTLGGRDYGYTF.

This chain uses TRBV3-1 (or the pseudogene TRBV3-2) with TRBJ2-7, with 8 bases that match TRBD1. This CDR3 spans 14 amino acids. V was clipped by 4 bases and J by 2 bases; unmatched bases: 4. Germline loops: CDR1 LGHDT, CDR2 YNNKEL (reference sequence). This chain's CDR3 is CASSRRTGTYEQYF. The CDR3, as DNA: TGTGCCAGCAGCCGCCGGACAGGGACCTACGAGCAGTACTTC.

The V and J genes are TRBV29-1 and TRBJ1-1; a weak D match, TRBD1 (5 bases). CDR1 is SQVTM and CDR2 is ANQGSEA in the germline V gene. There are 13 residues in the CDR3. V was clipped by 4 bases and J by 2 bases, with 11 bases between them. The CDR3 DNA follows: TGCAGCGTTGTGGAGGGGAGAAACACTGAAGCTTTCTTT. This encodes CSVVEGRNTEAFF.

CDR3 sequence: CASSDRTISDTQYF. CDR3 nucleotides: TGTGCCAGCAGCGACCGGACTATATCAGATACGCAGTATTTT. The chain carries TRBV7-3 and TRBJ2-3; weak D call: TRBD2 (6 bases). The length of the CDR3 is 14 residues. CDR1 is SGHTA and CDR2 is FQGTGA in the germline V gene. V lost 5 bases and J lost 4, with 13 bases in between.

This clone occurred once. The CDR3 DNA reads TGCGCCAGCAGTGACGTGGGAGCTAGCACAGATACGCAGTATTTT. Translation: CASSDVGASTDTQYF. The chain employs TRBV10-1 and TRBJ2-3, with a possible D match to TRBD2 (5 bases). This CDR3 is built from 15 residues. Germline loops: CDR1 WNHNN, CDR2 SYGVQD (reference sequence). V was clipped by 3 bases and J by 0 bases, with 10 bases between them.

The J gene is TRBJ2-5, the V gene TRBV5-1, with D possibly matching TRBD1 (6 bases). Germline loops: CDR1 SGHRS, CDR2 YFSETQ. V lost 0 bases and J 4 bases, leaving 10 bases between the germline ends. The CDR3 runs 14 residues. In DNA form, the CDR3 reads TGCGCCAGCAGCTTGGGACAGACAGGAGAGACCCAGTACTTC. It specifies CASSLGQTGETQYF.

This clone showed up just once. The chain carries TRBV15 and TRBJ1-1; 9 bases fit TRBD1. V was clipped by 0 bases and J by 2 bases; unmatched bases: 10. In germline, CDR1 is LNHNV, CDR2 YYDKDF (reference sequence). The CDR3 is 18 amino acids. The CDR3 region is CATSRENRGLVGNTEAFF. The DNA for the CDR3 is TGTGCCACCAGCAGAGAGAACAGGGGGCTAGTGGGAAACACTGAAGCTTTCTTT. Full variable domain (rest looked up from reference TRBV15 and TRBJ1-1): DAMVIQNPRYQVTQFGKPVTLSCSQTLNHNVMYWYQQKSSQAPKLLFHYYDKDFNNEADTPDNFQSRRPNTSFCFLDIRSPGLGDTAMYLCATSRENRGLVGNTEAFFGQGTRLTVV.

CDR3 residues: CASSVVRGGSYNEQFF. In nucleotides, the CDR3 is TGTGCCAGCAGCGTAGTGCGGGGGGGCTCCTACAATGAGCAGTTCTTC. The rearrangement joins TRBV9 to TRBJ2-1, with 9 bases fitting TRBD2. Germline CDR1 reads SGDLS; CDR2 reads YYNGEE. The V and J ends lost 0 bases and 0 bases, in that order; junction bases with no gene match: 1. The CDR3 covers 16 residues.

With regard to this clone: A read error may account for a junction end that differs from germline. CDR3 loop: CASIAGNTIYF. The CDR3 bases are TGTGCCAGCATTGCTGGGAACACCATATATTTT. V usage is TRBV25-1 and J usage is TRBJ1-3; D is ambiguous. There are 11 residues in the CDR3. CDR1 is MGHDK, CDR2 SYGVNS, per germline.

The chain recombines TRBV6-5 with TRBJ1-2; D remains ambiguous. V lost 11 bases to trimming and J lost 1 base, with 8 bases between them. The CDR3 is 11 residues long. The germline V gene encodes CDR1 MNHEY and CDR2 SVGAGI. The CDR3 is CAGENNYGYTF. The CDR3 nucleotides are TGTGCCGGGGAAAATAACTATGGCTACACCTTC.

The chain recombines TRBV7-2 with TRBJ2-7; the D call may be TRBD1 or TRBD2 (5 bases each). The germline V and J ends were trimmed by 2 bases and 2 bases, with 13 bases remaining between them. The V gene's germline CDR1 is SGHTA and CDR2 FQGNSA. This CDR3 comprises 15 residues. CDR3 nucleotide sequence: TGTGCCAGCAGCTTATTTAGAGGGGCCACCTACGAGCAGTACTTC. It yields the protein CASSLFRGATYEQYF.

The chain carries TRBV28 and TRBJ1-4, with a possible D match to TRBD1 (5 bases). CDR1 is MDHEN and CDR2 is SYDVKM in the germline V gene. This CDR3 spans 14 amino acids. The V and J ends lost 7 bases and 8 bases respectively, with 17 bases between them. In DNA form, the CDR3 reads TGTGCCAGCAAAACAGGCGGGGCACGGGAAAAACTGTTTTTT. This sequence encodes CASKTGGAREKLFF.

The genes are TRBV7-9 and TRBJ1-1; no clear D. Deletions cut 1 base from V and 1 base from J, with 4 bases between. The germline V gene has CDR1 SEHNR and CDR2 FQNEAQ (reference sequence). This CDR3 spans 13 amino acids. The CDR3 here is CASSLEENTEAFF. The CDR3 DNA reads as TGTGCCAGCAGCTTAGAGGAGAACACTGAAGCTTTCTTT.

This clone has a single count. The V call is TRBV7-9, the J call TRBJ2-4; TRBD1 aligns across 8 bases. The CDR3 has 16 residues. Germline lookup yields CDR1 SEHNR and CDR2 FQNEAQ (reference sequence). V shed 3 bases and J 0 bases; nucleotides not matched to a gene: 4. In DNA, the CDR3 is TGTGCCAGCAGCTTCGCACAGGGGGAAGCCAAAAACATTCAGTACTTC. Its translation: CASSFAQGEAKNIQYF.

CDR3 region: CASSTTSTESDTQYF. CDR3 nucleotide sequence: TGTGCCAGTAGTACTACGAGCACAGAGTCAGATACGCAGTATTTT. The chain couples TRBV19 to TRBJ2-3; no definite D call. This CDR3 has 15 residues. Looked up from germline, CDR1 is LNHDA and CDR2 is SQIVND (reference sequence). Trimming removed 4 bases at V and 4 bases at J, with 15 bases between.

This clone has just one count. V gene TRBV5-4 combines with J gene TRBJ1-6, with TRBD1 matching 10 bases. The junction had 8 bases not matched to a gene; V was cut back by 2 bases and J by 12 bases. Germline lookup yields CDR1 SGHNT and CDR2 YYREEE (reference sequence). This CDR3 spans 15 amino acids. The CDR3 nucleotides are TGTGCCAGCAGCTTCCGGGGACAGGGGACAAAACCCCTCCACTTT. Translation: CASSFRGQGTKPLHF.

Here the CDR3 reads CASSSPRLAGGYEQYF. DNA of the CDR3: TGTGCCAGCAGTTCCCCTCGACTAGCGGGAGGCTACGAGCAGTACTTC. The rearrangement uses TRBV27 and TRBJ2-7, with TRBD2 matching 13 bases. CDR1 is MNHEY, CDR2 SMNVEV, per germline (reference sequence). This CDR3 has 16 residues. V dropped 4 bases and J dropped 3; count of bases not matched to a gene: 6.

This clone was observed a few times. V is TRBV4-3 and J is TRBJ1-3; D unresolved. The germline V gene has CDR1 LGHNA and CDR2 YSLEER. The V gene lost 4 bases and the J gene lost 2 bases, with 12 bases spanning the gap. CDR3 size: 15 residues. CDR3 loop: CASSLYSGAGNTIYF. Here the CDR3 DNA reads TGCGCCAGCAGCCTCTACAGCGGGGCTGGAAACACCATATATTTT.

The chain has TRBV7-8 and TRBJ2-7, with 8 bases aligning to TRBD1. This CDR3 is built from 16 residues. Germline values: CDR1 SGHVS, CDR2 FQNEAQ. The ends lost 4 bases at V and 2 bases at J; junction bases unmatched: 10. CDR3 amino acids: CASSSLAGGTAYEQYF. The CDR3 region has the DNA TGTGCCAGCAGCTCATTGGCAGGGGGCACGGCCTACGAGCAGTACTTC.

The V call is TRBV3-1 (or the pseudogene TRBV3-2), the J call TRBJ2-1; 9 bases fit TRBD1. There are 15 residues in the CDR3. Germline values: CDR1 LGHDT, CDR2 YNNKEL (reference sequence). Unmatched junction bases numbered 3, after V lost 3 bases and J lost 3 bases. DNA of the CDR3: TGTGCCAGCAGCCAGGGGACAGGGTTCTACAATGAGCAGTTCTTC. As protein: CASSQGTGFYNEQFF.

This sequence joins TRBV2 and TRBJ2-7; D might be TRBD2 (5 bases). Germline values: CDR1 SNHLY, CDR2 FYNNEI. Trimming stripped 4 bases from V and 5 bases from J, with 9 bases between. This CDR3 comprises 12 residues. The CDR3 region has the DNA TGTGCCAGCAGTGGGAGGACGGACGAGCAGTACTTC. Protein sequence: CASSGRTDEQYF.

The chain links TRBV7-9 to TRBJ2-1, with 12 bases that match TRBD2. The CDR3 contains 15 residues. CDR1 SEHNR and CDR2 FQNEAQ come from the germline V gene (reference sequence). V was clipped by 7 bases and J by 9 bases; unmatched bases: 10. CDR3 protein: CASNSRTSGIGEQFF. CDR3 in DNA: TGTGCCAGCAACTCAAGGACTAGCGGGATCGGTGAGCAGTTCTTC. Using reference TRBV7-9 and TRBJ2-1 for the parts outside the CDR3, the full variable domain is DTGVSQNPRHKITKRGQNVTFRCDPISEHNRLYWYRQTLGQGPEFLTYFQNEAQLEKSRLLSDRFSAERPKGSFSTLEIQRTEQGDSAMYLCASNSRTSGIGEQFFGPGTRLTVL.

The chain combines TRBV18 with TRBJ2-1; D is unresolved. Germline-derived CDR1 and CDR2 are KGHSH and LQKENI. V was clipped by 3 bases and J by 7 bases, with 7 bases between them. The CDR3 consists of 12 residues. The CDR3 region is CASSPVGNEQFF. For the CDR3, the DNA is TGTGCCAGCTCACCGGTTGGGAATGAGCAGTTCTTC.

The J gene is TRBJ1-6, the V gene TRBV10-3; 7 positions agree with TRBD1. The germline V gene has CDR1 ENHRY and CDR2 SYGVKD. V lost 4 bases and J lost 4; bases outside the gene matches: 4. The CDR3 has 15 residues. The CDR3 loop reads CAISVTGEYNSPLHF. The CDR3 DNA is TGTGCCATCAGTGTAACAGGGGAGTATAATTCACCCCTCCACTTT.

This chain joins TRBV7-9 and TRBJ2-3; D remains ambiguous. Germline CDR1 and CDR2: SEHNR and FQNEAQ (reference sequence). CDR3 length: 12 residues. V was cut by 5 bases and J by 7 bases, with 10 bases left in between. DNA of the CDR3: TGTGCCAGCAGCCTGCCCGCAAATACGCAGTATTTT. This gives the protein CASSLPANTQYF.

The rearrangement uses TRBV6-4 and TRBJ1-2; unclear D gene. Trimming shortened V by 3 bases and J by 3 bases, and 17 bases separated the two germline ends. This CDR3 comprises 16 residues. Germline V gene data show CDR1 as MRHNA and CDR2 as SNTAGT. The CDR3, as DNA: TGTGCCAGCAGTGAACCCATAGCGGTTTCCTACTATGGCTACACCTTC. Translating it yields CASSEPIAVSYYGYTF.